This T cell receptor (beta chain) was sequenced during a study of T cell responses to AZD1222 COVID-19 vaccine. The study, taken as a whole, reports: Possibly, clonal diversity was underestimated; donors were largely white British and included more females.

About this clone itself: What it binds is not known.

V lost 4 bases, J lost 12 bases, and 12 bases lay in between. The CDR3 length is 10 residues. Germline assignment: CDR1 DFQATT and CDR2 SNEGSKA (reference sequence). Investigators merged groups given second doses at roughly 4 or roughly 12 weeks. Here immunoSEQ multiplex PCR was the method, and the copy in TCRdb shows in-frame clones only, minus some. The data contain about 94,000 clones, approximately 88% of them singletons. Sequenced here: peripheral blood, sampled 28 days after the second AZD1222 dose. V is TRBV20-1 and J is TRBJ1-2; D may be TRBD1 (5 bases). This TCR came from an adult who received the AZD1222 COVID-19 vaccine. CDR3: CSAIGGGDTF. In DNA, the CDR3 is TGCAGTGCTATTGGGGGAGGTGACACCTTC.